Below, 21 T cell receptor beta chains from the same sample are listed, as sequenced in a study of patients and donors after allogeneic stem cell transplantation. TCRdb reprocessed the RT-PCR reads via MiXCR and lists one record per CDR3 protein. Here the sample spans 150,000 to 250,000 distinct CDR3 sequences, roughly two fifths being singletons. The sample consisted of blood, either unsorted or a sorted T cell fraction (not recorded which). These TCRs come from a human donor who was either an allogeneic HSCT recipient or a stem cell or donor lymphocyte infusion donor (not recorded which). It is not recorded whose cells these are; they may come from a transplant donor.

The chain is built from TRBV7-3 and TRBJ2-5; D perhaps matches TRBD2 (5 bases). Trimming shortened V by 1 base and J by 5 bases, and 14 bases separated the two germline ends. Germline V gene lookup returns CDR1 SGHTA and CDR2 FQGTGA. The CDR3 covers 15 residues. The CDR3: CASSLRGYLGETQYF. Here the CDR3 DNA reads TGTGCCAGCAGCTTAAGAGGGTACTTAGGGGAGACCCAGTACTTC.

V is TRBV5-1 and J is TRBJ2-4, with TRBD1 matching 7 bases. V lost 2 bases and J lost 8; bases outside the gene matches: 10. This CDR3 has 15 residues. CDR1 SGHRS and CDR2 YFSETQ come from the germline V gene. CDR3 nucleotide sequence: TGCGCCAGCAGCTTACAGGGGCTTGAACGGGACATTCAGTACTTC. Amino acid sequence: CASSLQGLERDIQYF.

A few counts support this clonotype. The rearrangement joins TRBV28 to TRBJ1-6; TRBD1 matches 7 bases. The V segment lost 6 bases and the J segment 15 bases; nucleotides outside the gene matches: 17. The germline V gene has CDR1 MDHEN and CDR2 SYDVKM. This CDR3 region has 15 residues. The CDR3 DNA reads TGTGCCAGCAGCCTAACCACGCCTGGTGGGACAGACCTCCACTTT. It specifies CASSLTTPGGTDLHF.

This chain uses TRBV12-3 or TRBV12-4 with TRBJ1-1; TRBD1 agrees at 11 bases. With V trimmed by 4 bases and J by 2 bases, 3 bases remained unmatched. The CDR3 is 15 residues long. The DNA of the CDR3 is TGTGCCAGCAGTTGGGACAGGGGGGTCAACACTGAAGCTTTCTTT. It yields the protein CASSWDRGVNTEAFF.

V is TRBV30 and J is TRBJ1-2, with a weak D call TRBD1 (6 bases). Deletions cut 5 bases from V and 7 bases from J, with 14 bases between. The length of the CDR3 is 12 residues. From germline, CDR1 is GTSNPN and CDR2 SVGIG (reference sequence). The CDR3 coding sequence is TGTGCCTGGGAACACGACAGGAGTGGCTACACCTTC. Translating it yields CAWEHDRSGYTF.

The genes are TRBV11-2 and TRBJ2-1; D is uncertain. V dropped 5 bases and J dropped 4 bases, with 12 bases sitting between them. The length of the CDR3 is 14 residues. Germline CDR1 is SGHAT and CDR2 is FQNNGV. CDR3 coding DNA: TGTGCCAGCAGCCCATCCAGTCTTTACAATGAGCAGTTCTTC. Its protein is CASSPSSLYNEQFF.

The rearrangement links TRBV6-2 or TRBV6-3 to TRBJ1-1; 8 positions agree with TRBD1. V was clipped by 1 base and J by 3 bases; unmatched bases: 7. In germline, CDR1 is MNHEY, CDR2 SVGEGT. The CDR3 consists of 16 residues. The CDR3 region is CASSYLHDRGYTEAFF. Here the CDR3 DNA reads TGTGCCAGCAGTTACTTGCATGACAGGGGATACACTGAAGCTTTCTTT.

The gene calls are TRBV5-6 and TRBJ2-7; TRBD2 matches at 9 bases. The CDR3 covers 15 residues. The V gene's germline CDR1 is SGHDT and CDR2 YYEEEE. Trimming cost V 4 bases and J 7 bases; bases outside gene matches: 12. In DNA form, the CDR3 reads TGTGCCAGCAGCCTGGTAGCGGGGGCGAGGGAAGAGCAGTACTTC. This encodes CASSLVAGAREEQYF.

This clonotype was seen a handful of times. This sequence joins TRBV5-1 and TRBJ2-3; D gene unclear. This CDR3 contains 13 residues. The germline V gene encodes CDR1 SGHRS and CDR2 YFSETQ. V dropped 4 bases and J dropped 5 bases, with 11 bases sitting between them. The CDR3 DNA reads TGCGCCAGCAGCGTCGACGCGGTAGATACGCAGTATTTT. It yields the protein CASSVDAVDTQYF.

CDR3 in DNA: TGTGCCAGCAGCTTGGGATGGGTGGAGACCCAGTACTTC. It codes for CASSLGWVETQYF. V usage is TRBV5-5 and J usage is TRBJ2-5; the D is unclear. The V gene's germline CDR1 is SGHKS and CDR2 YYEKEE (reference sequence). The CDR3 sequence is 13 residues long. V was pared by 0 bases and J by 5 bases, with 8 bases between.

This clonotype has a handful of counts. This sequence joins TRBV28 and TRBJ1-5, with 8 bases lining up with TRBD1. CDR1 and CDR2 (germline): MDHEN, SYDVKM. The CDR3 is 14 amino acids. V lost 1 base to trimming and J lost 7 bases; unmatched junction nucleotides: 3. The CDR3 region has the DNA TGTGCCAGCAGTTTATTGCAGGGGGCGCAGCCCCAGCATTTT. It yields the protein CASSLLQGAQPQHF.

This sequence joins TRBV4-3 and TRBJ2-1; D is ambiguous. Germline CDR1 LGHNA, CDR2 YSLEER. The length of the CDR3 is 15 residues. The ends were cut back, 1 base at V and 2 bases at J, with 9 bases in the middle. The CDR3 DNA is TGCGCCAGCAGCCAAGGTTTAGGGACCTACAATGAGCAGTTCTTC. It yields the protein CASSQGLGTYNEQFF.

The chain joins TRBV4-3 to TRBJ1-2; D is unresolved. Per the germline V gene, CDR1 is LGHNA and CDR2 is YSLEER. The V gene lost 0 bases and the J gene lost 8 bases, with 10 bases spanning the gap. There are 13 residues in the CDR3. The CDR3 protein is CASSQEWDTGYTF. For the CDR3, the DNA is TGCGCCAGCAGCCAAGAATGGGATACGGGCTACACCTTC.

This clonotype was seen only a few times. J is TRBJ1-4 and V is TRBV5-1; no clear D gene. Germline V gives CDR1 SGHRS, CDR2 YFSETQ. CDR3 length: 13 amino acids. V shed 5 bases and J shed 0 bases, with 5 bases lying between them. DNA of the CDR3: TGCGCCAGCAGATCTGCAACTAATGAAAAACTGTTTTTT. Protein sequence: CASRSATNEKLFF.

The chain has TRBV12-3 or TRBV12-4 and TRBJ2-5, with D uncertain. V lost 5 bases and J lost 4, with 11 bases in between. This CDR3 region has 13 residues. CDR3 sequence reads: CASSRAPGETQYF. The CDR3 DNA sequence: TGTGCCAGCAGTCGGGCCCCTGGAGAGACCCAGTACTTC.

This chain's CDR3 is CASSVAAGGPGTQYF. The CDR3 DNA is TGTGCCAGCAGCGTAGCGGCGGGAGGGCCTGGGACCCAGTACTTC. The chain uses TRBV9 and TRBJ2-5, with 9 bases fitting TRBD2. The trim removed 0 bases at V and 7 bases at J, leaving 7 bases unmatched. Germline assignment: CDR1 SGDLS and CDR2 YYNGEE. This CDR3 contains 15 residues.

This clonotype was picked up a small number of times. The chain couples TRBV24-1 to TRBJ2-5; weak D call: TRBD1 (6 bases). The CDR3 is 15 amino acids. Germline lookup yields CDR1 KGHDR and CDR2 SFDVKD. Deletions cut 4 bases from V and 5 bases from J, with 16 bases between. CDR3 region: CATSDSLDRMETQYF. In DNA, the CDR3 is TGTGCCACCAGTGACTCCCTTGACAGGATGGAGACCCAGTACTTC.

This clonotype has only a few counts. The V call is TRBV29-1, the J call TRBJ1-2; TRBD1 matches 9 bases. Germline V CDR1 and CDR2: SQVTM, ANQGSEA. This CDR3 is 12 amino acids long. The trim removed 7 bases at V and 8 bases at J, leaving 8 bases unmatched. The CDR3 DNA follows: TGCAGCGCTGGGGACAGGGTAGGAGGCTACACCTTC. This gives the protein CSAGDRVGGYTF.

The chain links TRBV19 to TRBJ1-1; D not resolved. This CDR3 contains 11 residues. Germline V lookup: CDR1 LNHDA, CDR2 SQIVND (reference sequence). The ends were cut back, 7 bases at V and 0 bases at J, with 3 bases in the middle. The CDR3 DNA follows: TGTGCCAGTAACATGAACACTGAAGCTTTCTTT. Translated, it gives CASNMNTEAFF.

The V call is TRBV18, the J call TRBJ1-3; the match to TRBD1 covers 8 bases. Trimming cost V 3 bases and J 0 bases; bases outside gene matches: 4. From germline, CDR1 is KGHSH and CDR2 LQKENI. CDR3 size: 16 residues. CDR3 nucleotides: TGTGCCAGCTCACCCGGGACAGGTTTCTCTGGAAACACCATATATTTT. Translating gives CASSPGTGFSGNTIYF.

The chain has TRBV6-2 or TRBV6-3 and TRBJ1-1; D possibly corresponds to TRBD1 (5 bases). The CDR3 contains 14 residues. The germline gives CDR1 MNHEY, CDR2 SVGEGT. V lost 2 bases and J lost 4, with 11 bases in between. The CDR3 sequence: CASSYSGRATEAFF. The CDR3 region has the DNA TGTGCCAGCAGTTACAGCGGCAGGGCCACTGAAGCTTTCTTT.